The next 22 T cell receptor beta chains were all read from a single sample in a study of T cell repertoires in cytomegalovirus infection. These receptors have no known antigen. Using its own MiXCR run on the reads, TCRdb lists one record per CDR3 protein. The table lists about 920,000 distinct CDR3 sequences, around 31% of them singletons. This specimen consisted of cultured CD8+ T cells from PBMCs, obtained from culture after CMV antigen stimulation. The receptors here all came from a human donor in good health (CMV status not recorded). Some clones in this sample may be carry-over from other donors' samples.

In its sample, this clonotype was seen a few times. The CDR3: CASSLGLPWAEAFF. The CDR3 bases are TGTGCCAGCAGCTTGGGACTGCCTTGGGCTGAAGCTTTCTTT. The chain carries TRBV7-8 and TRBJ1-1; TRBD1 might be the D (5 bases). CDR3 length: 14 residues. Germline lookup yields CDR1 SGHVS and CDR2 FQNEAQ. V dropped 3 bases and J dropped 6 bases, with 14 bases sitting between them.

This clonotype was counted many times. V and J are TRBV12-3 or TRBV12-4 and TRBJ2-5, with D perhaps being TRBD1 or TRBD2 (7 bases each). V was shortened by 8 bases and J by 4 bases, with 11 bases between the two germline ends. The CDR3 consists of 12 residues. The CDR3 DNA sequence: TGTGCCAGCTCAGGGGGGGTAGAGACCCAGTACTTC. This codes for CASSGGVETQYF.

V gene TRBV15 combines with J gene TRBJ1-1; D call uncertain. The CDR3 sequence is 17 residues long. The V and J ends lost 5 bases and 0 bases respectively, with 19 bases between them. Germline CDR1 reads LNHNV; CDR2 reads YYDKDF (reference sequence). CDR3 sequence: CATSFTPAFPMNTEAFF. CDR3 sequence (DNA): TGTGCCACCAGCTTTACACCGGCCTTTCCTATGAACACTGAAGCTTTCTTT.

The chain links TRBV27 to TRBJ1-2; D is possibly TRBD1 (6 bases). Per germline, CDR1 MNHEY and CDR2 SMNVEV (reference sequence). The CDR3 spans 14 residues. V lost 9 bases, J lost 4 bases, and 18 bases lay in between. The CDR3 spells CASAPPGAVYGYTF. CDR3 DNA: TGTGCCAGTGCTCCTCCAGGGGCGGTCTATGGCTACACCTTC.

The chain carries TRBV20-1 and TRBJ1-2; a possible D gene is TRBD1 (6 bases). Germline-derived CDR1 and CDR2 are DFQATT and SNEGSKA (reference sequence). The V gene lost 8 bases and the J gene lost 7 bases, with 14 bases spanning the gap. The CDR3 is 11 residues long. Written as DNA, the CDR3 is TGCAGTTTCATTTCGACAGGTGGCTACACCTTC. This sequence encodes CSFISTGGYTF.

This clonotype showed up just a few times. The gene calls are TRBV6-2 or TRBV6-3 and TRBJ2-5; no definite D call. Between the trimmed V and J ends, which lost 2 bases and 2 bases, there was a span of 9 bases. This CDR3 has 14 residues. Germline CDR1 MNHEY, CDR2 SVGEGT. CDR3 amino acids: CASSYVGTQETQYF. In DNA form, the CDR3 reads TGTGCCAGCAGTTACGTGGGTACACAAGAGACCCAGTACTTC.

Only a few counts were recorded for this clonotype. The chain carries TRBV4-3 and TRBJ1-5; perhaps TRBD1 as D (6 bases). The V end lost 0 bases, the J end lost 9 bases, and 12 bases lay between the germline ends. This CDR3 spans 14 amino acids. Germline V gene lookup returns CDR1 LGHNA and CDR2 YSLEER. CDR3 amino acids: CASSQDGGLTPQHF. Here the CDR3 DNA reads TGCGCCAGCAGCCAAGATGGGGGCCTAACGCCCCAGCATTTT.

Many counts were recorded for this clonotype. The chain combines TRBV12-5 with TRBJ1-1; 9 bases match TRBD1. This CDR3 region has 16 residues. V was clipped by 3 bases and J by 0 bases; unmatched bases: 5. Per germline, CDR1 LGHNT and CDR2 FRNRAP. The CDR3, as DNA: TGTGCTAGTGGTTTTCAGACAGGGGGGATGAACACTGAAGCTTTCTTT. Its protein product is CASGFQTGGMNTEAFF.

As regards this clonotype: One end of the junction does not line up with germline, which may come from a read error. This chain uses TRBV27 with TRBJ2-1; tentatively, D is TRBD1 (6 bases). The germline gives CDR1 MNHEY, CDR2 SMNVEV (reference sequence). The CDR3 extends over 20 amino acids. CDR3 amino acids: CANSNGTPNSPYYNRNEQFF. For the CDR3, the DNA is TGTGCCAACAGTAACGGGACACCGAATTCCCCCTACTACAACAGGAATGAGCAGTTCTTC.

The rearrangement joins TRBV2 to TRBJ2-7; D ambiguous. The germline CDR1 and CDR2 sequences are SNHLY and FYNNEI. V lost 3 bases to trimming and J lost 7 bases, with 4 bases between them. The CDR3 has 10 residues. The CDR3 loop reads CASSEEEQYF. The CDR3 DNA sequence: TGTGCCAGCAGTGAGGAAGAGCAGTACTTC.

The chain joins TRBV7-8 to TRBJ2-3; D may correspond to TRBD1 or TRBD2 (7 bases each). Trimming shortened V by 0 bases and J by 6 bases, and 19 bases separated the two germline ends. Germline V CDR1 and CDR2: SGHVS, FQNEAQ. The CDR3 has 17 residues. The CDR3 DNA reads TGTGCCAGCAGCTTAGCGCCAAGCGGGACAGTGACCGATACGCAGTATTTT. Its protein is CASSLAPSGTVTDTQYF. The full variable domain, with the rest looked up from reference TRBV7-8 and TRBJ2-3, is GAGVSQSPRYKVAKRGQDVALRCDPISGHVSLFWYQQALGQGPEFLTYFQNEAQLDKSGLPSDRFFAERPEGSVSTLKIQRTQQEDSAVYLCASSLAPSGTVTDTQYFGPGTRLTVL.

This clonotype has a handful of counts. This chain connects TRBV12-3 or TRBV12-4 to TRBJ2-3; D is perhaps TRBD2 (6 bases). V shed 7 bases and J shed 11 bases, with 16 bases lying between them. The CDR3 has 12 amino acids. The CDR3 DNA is TGTGCCAGCACCGATGGACTACCGCGGCAGTATTTT. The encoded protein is CASTDGLPRQYF.

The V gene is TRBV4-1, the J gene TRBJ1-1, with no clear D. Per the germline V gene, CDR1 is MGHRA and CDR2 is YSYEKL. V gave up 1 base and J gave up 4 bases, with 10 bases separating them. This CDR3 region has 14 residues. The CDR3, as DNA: TGCGCCAGCAGCCAAGGCTTCTCCCCCACTGAAGCTTTCTTT. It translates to CASSQGFSPTEAFF.

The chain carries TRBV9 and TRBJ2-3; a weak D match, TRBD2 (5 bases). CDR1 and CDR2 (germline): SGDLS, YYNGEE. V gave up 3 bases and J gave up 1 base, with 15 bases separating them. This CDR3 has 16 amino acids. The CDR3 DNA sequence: TGTGCCAGCAGCGCCATTCGGGAAGATGGCACAGATACGCAGTATTTT. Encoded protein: CASSAIREDGTDTQYF. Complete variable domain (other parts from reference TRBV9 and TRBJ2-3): DSGVTQTPKHLITATGQRVTLRCSPRSGDLSVYWYQQSLDQGLQFLIQYYNGEERAKGNILERFSAQQFPDLHSELNLSSLELGDSALYFCASSAIREDGTDTQYFGPGTRLTVL.

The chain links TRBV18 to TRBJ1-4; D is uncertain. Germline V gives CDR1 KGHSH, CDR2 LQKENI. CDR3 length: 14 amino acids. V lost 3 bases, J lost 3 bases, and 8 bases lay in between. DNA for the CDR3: TGTGCCAGCTCACCTAGGAATGCTAATGAAAAACTGTTTTTT. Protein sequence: CASSPRNANEKLFF.

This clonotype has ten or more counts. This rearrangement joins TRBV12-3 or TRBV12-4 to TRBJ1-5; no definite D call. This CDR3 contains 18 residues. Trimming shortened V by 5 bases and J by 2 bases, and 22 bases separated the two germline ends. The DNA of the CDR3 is TGTGCCAGCAGTGACGAACTACCCCCTCTGAAGGGCAATCAGCCCCAGCATTTT. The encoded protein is CASSDELPPLKGNQPQHF.

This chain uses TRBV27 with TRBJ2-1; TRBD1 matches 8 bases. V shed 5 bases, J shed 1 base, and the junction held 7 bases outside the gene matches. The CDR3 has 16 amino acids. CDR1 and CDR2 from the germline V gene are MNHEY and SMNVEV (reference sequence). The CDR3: CASSIGRDRSYNEQFF. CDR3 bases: TGTGCCAGCAGTATAGGCCGGGACAGGTCCTACAATGAGCAGTTCTTC.

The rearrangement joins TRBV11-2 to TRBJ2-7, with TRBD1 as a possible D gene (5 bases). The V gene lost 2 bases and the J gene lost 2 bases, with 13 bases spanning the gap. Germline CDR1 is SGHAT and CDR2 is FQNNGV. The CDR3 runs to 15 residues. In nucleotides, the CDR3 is TGTGCCAGCAGCTTAAGGCAGGGAAGAACCTACGAGCAGTACGTC. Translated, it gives CASSLRQGRTYEQYV.

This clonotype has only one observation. In DNA, the CDR3 is TGTGCCAGCAGTCCCGGGGGGGTTGGGCAGCCCCAGCATTTT. It specifies CASSPGGVGQPQHF. This chain links TRBV28 with TRBJ1-5, with a tentative D call TRBD1 (5 bases). Germline V gives CDR1 MDHEN, CDR2 SYDVKM. The ends were cut back, 5 bases at V and 7 bases at J, with 15 bases in the middle. The CDR3 consists of 14 residues.

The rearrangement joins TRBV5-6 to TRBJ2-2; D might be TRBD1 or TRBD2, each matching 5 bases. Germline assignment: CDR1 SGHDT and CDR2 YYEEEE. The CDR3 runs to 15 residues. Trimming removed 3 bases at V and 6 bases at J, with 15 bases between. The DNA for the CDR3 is TGTGCCAGCAGCTCAGCTACTCGAGGGGCCGGGGAGCTGTTTTTT. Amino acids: CASSSATRGAGELFF.

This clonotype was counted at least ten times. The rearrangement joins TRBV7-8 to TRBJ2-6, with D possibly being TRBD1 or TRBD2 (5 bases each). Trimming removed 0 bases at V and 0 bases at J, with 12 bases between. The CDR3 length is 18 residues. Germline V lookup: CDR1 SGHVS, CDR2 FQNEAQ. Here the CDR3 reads CASSLAPGTGSGANVLTF. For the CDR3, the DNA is TGTGCCAGCAGCTTAGCCCCAGGGACGGGCTCTGGGGCCAACGTCCTGACTTTC.

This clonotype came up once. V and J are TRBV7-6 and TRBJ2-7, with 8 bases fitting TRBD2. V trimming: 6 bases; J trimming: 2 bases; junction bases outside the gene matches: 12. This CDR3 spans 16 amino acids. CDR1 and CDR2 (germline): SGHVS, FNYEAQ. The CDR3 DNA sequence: TGTGCCAGCAGGCCCAGCGGGGGTGGGGACCCCTACGAGCAGTACTTC. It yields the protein CASRPSGGGDPYEQYF.